These 5 T cell receptor beta chains were sequenced from one sample in a study of technical replicates of blood from a few donors (dated by TCRdb to about 2017). Library prep was done by the immunoSEQ multiplex PCR assay. TCRdb carries this immuneACCESS record with in-frame sequences only. Its versions omit some clonotypes, under half of them owing to an unresolved V gene in the studies checked, with the rest unexplained. This sample comprises about 80,000 clones, roughly 94% of them detected only once. The ten largest clones add up to 0.38% of the sample. Sequencing was carried out using T cells isolated from PBMCs. The receptors here all came from a human donor in good health.

The CDR3 protein is CASSILASGPYEQYF. CDR3 nucleotide sequence: TGTGCCAGTAGTATATTGGCTAGCGGACCCTACGAGCAGTACTTC. This chain links TRBV19 with TRBJ2-7; 7 positions agree with TRBD2. This CDR3 comprises 15 residues. V lost 2 bases and J lost 2; bases outside the gene matches: 6. In germline, CDR1 is LNHDA, CDR2 SQIVND (reference sequence).

Turning to this clone: One end of the junction varies from germline; a read error may be responsible. As DNA, the CDR3 is TGTGCTAGCAGCTTAAGCGGAACCTACAATGAGCAGTTCTTC. Translating gives CASSLSGTYNEQFF. The chain carries TRBV7-7 and TRBJ2-1, with a possible D match to TRBD2 (5 bases). Per the germline V gene, CDR1 is SSHAT and CDR2 is FNYEAQ (reference sequence). The CDR3 runs 14 residues. Using reference TRBV7-7 and TRBJ2-1 for the parts outside the CDR3, the full variable domain is GAGVSQSPRYKVTKRGQDVTLRCDPISSHATLYWYQQALGQGPEFLTYFNYEAQPDKSGLPSDRFSAERPEGSISTLTIQRTEQRDSAMYRCASSLSGTYNEQFFGPGTRLTVL.

The chain is built from TRBV2 and TRBJ1-1; possibly TRBD1 for D (5 bases). From germline, CDR1 is SNHLY and CDR2 FYNNEI. The ends were cut back, 6 bases at V and 0 bases at J, with 20 bases in the middle. The CDR3 is 17 residues long. CDR3 residues: CASSLNRPSAMNTEAFF. DNA for the CDR3: TGTGCCAGCAGCCTCAACAGGCCCAGTGCCATGAACACTGAAGCTTTCTTT. Using reference TRBV2 and TRBJ1-1 for the parts outside the CDR3, the full variable domain is EPEVTQTPSHQVTQMGQEVILRCVPISNHLYFYWYRQILGQKVEFLVSFYNNEISEKSEIFDDQFSVERPDGSNFTLKIRSTKLEDSAMYFCASSLNRPSAMNTEAFFGQGTRLTVV.

The chain links TRBV4-3 to TRBJ1-5; no firm D call. Germline values: CDR1 LGHNA, CDR2 YSLEER. V lost 0 bases to trimming and J lost 3 bases, with 6 bases between them. CDR3 length: 14 residues. CDR3: CASSQDQNNQPQHF. The CDR3 DNA follows: TGCGCCAGCAGCCAAGATCAGAACAATCAGCCCCAGCATTTT.

The chain recombines TRBV4-3 with TRBJ1-1, with D perhaps TRBD1 (5 bases). V shed 4 bases and J shed 6 bases, with 12 bases lying between them. Germline assignment: CDR1 LGHNA and CDR2 YSLEER. This CDR3 spans 13 amino acids. CDR3 sequence (DNA): TGCGCCAGCAGCCGATCCCGGGACTCTGAAGCTTTCTTT. Translated, it gives CASSRSRDSEAFF.